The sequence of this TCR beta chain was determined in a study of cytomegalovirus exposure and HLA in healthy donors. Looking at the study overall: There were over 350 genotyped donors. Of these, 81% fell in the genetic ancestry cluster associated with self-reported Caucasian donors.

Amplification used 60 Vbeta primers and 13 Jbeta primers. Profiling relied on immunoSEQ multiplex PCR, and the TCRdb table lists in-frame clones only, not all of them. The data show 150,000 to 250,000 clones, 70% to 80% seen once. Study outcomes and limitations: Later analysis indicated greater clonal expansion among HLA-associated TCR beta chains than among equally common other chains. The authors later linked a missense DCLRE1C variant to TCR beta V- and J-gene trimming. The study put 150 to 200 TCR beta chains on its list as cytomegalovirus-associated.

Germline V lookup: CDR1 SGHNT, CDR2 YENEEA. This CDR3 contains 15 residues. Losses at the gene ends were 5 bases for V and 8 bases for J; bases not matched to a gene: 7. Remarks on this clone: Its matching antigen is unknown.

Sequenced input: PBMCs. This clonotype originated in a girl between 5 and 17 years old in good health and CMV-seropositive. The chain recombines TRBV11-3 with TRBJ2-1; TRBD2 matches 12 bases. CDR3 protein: CASSTGLAGFDEQFF. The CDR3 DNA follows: TGTGCCAGCAGCACCGGACTAGCGGGGTTTGATGAGCAGTTCTTC.